This T cell receptor beta chain was sequenced during a study of OX40 agonist ivuxolimab in advanced cancers. Whole-study results and caveats: CD4+ T cells averaged fewer expanded clones than CD8+ T cells.

The CDR3 runs to 16 residues. J gave up 0 bases and V 0 bases, and 3 bases lay outside the gene matches. Germline V gives CDR1 SGHTA, CDR2 FQGNSA. This clone was seen a few times. Its specificity is not known. The protocol was immunoSEQ multiplex PCR, while the TCRdb copy is restricted to in-frame clones and leaves out a portion. The sample carries approximately 56,000 clones, 70% to 90% recorded once. This receptor was taken from an adult with an advanced solid tumor such as melanoma, head and neck, liver or kidney cancer. The J gene is TRBJ2-3, the V gene TRBV7-2, with 7 bases that match TRBD2. The sample here was CD4+ or CD8+ T cells sorted from blood, taken in a trial of the OX40 agonist ivuxolimab. The CDR3 DNA sequence: TGTGCCAGCAGCTTAGCGGGGGGGTACAGCACAGATACGCAGTATTTT. It specifies CASSLAGGYSTDTQYF.